Presented here are 17 T cell receptor beta chains from one specimen sequenced in a study of T cell repertoires in cytomegalovirus infection. Using its own MiXCR run on the reads, TCRdb lists one record per CDR3 protein. The sample comprises 830,000 or so distinct CDR3 sequences, approximately 29% of which are singletons, and roughly 12% rests with the top ten. These receptors are not linked to any known antigen. Sequences were derived from cultured CD8+ T cells from PBMCs, sampled from culture after CMV antigen stimulation. All receptors derive from a human donor in good health (CMV status not recorded). Some clones in this sample may be carry-over from other donors' samples.

The rearrangement joins TRBV19 to TRBJ2-7, with 10 bases identical to TRBD1. The V gene end was trimmed by 4 bases and the J gene end by 3 bases; junction bases not matched to a gene: 6. The CDR3 is made up of 15 amino acids. Germline values: CDR1 LNHDA, CDR2 SQIVND (reference sequence). CDR3 DNA: TGTGCCAGTAGTAGTCCAGGACAGGGGGTCTACGAGCAGTACGTC. Its translation: CASSSPGQGVYEQYV.

This clonotype showed up just a few times. The rearrangement links TRBV6-2 or TRBV6-3 to TRBJ1-2; the D gene is possibly TRBD1 (6 bases). This CDR3 spans 12 amino acids. V was trimmed by 10 bases and J by 4 bases, leaving 13 bases between them. Germline V gives CDR1 MNHEY, CDR2 SVGEGT. CDR3 amino acids: CATLDSAYGYTF. As DNA, the CDR3 is TGTGCCACCCTGGACAGTGCCTATGGCTACACCTTC.

This clonotype was counted at least ten times. The chain combines TRBV7-8 with TRBJ2-2; 8 bases map to TRBD1. Germline trimming cut 1 base from V and 4 bases from J; bases unmatched to any gene: 5. This CDR3 contains 16 residues. Germline CDR1 and CDR2: SGHVS and FQNEAQ. Here the CDR3 reads CASSLEAGGSTGELFF. Written as DNA, the CDR3 is TGTGCCAGCAGCTTAGAGGCAGGGGGCAGCACCGGGGAGCTGTTTTTT.

A few counts support this clonotype. The chain has TRBV29-1 and TRBJ2-4, with 7 bases fitting TRBD1. V shed 3 bases, J shed 6 bases, and the junction held 8 bases outside the gene matches. This CDR3 is built from 14 residues. Germline V gene sequence: CDR1 SQVTM, CDR2 ANQGSEA. The CDR3 reads CSVEIRDRLNIQYF. The CDR3 nucleotides are TGCAGCGTTGAGATCCGGGACAGATTAAACATTCAGTACTTC.

A few counts support this clonotype. This chain uses TRBV11-1 with TRBJ2-1; D is possibly TRBD2 (6 bases). Germline V gives CDR1 SGHAT, CDR2 FQDESV (reference sequence). CDR3 length: 19 amino acids. Trimming removed 1 base at V and 4 bases at J, with 23 bases between. The CDR3 DNA sequence: TGTGCCAGCAGCTTAGAGGGCCGACTGTTGGCGGGGACTTACAATGAGCAGTTCTTC. Translating gives CASSLEGRLLAGTYNEQFF.

V is TRBV6-2 or TRBV6-3 and J is TRBJ1-5; D is unresolved. This CDR3 is built from 14 residues. Germline V lookup: CDR1 MNHEY, CDR2 SVGEGT. V was clipped by 4 bases and J by 7 bases, with 14 bases between them. CDR3 nucleotide sequence: TGTGCCAGCAGTTTTTTTTCAGCTGGCCAGCCCCAGCATTTT. It translates to CASSFFSAGQPQHF.

The chain is built from TRBV7-8 and TRBJ2-1; 7 bases fit TRBD1. The ends lost 5 bases at V and 8 bases at J; junction bases unmatched: 6. From germline, CDR1 is SGHVS and CDR2 FQNEAQ. The CDR3 contains 13 residues. The CDR3 DNA follows: TGTGCCAGCAGCGCCGACCAGGGGGATGAGCAGTTCTTC. Translation: CASSADQGDEQFF.

Note on this clonotype: Just one base apart from a much larger clone, this may be a read error. The chain is built from TRBV7-8 and TRBJ2-3; no firm D call. Germline V gene lookup returns CDR1 SGHVS and CDR2 FQNEAQ. This CDR3 spans 14 amino acids. The CDR3 bases are TGTGCCAACAGCTTTGCCCAGTTCACAGATACGCAGTATTTT. The encoded protein is CANSFAQFTDTQYF.

This clonotype was seen at least ten times. V and J are TRBV7-6 and TRBJ1-5; unclear D gene. This CDR3 comprises 13 residues. Germline V gene sequence: CDR1 SGHVS, CDR2 FNYEAQ. The V end lost 0 bases, the J end lost 8 bases, and 8 bases lay between the germline ends. Here the CDR3 reads CASSLAPHEPQHF. The CDR3 bases are TGTGCCAGCAGCTTAGCCCCCCATGAGCCCCAGCATTTT.

Details on this clonotype: A much larger clone is a single base away; this may be a read error. The chain couples TRBV7-6 to TRBJ2-5; D not resolved. CDR1 is SGHVS, CDR2 FNYEAQ, per germline. The germline V and J ends were trimmed by 4 bases and 5 bases, with 5 bases remaining between them. The CDR3 runs to 11 residues. CDR3: CASSSMETQYF. CDR3 bases: TGTGCCAGCAGCTCGATGGAGACCCAGTACTTC.

This clonotype appeared a few times. The V and J genes are TRBV28 and TRBJ2-1; D is undetermined. The CDR3 sequence is 15 residues long. Germline lookup yields CDR1 MDHEN and CDR2 SYDVKM. The V and J ends lost 3 bases and 3 bases respectively, with 12 bases between them. CDR3 DNA: TGTGCCAGCAGTTTTATTGTCAGGCGCTACAATGAGCAGTTCTTC. Translated: CASSFIVRRYNEQFF. The complete variable domain, with remaining parts taken from reference TRBV28 and TRBJ2-1, reads DVKVTQSSRYLVKRTGEKVFLECVQDMDHENMFWYRQDPGLGLRLIYFSYDVKMKEKGDIPEGYSVSREKKERFSLILESASTNQTSMYLCASSFIVRRYNEQFFGPGTRLTVL.

The table lists this clonotype with a few counts. This chain links TRBV4-2 with TRBJ2-1; TRBD2 matches 14 bases. This CDR3 is 18 amino acids long. CDR1 and CDR2 (germline): LGHNA, YNFKEQ. V was pared by 4 bases and J by 2 bases, with 7 bases of the junction left unmatched. As DNA, the CDR3 is TGTGCCAGCAGCCGCGGGACTAGCGGGGGTTCCCCCTACAATGAGCAGTTCTTC. Its translation: CASSRGTSGGSPYNEQFF.

The gene calls are TRBV19 and TRBJ1-4, with 9 bases aligning to TRBD1. With 5 bases clipped from V and 5 bases from J, the junction kept 6 bases outside the gene matches. Per germline, CDR1 LNHDA and CDR2 SQIVND (reference sequence). CDR3 length: 15 residues. The CDR3 sequence: CASSPTGGLNEKLFF. CDR3 nucleotide sequence: TGTGCCAGTAGTCCGACAGGGGGGTTAAATGAAAAACTGTTTTTT.

In its sample, this clonotype was seen a few times. The V and J genes are TRBV11-2 and TRBJ2-5, with D possibly being TRBD1 (6 bases). The CDR3 has 16 residues. The germline V gene has CDR1 SGHAT and CDR2 FQNNGV. The ends were cut back, 5 bases at V and 5 bases at J, with 21 bases in the middle. In DNA, the CDR3 is TGTGCCAGCAGCCACCTACAACAGGGTTGGGTGGAGACCCAGTACTTC. Translated: CASSHLQQGWVETQYF.

This sequence joins TRBV7-6 and TRBJ2-5; possible D gene TRBD1, 6 bases. The CDR3 is made up of 14 amino acids. CDR1 SGHVS and CDR2 FNYEAQ come from the germline V gene. V lost 7 bases and J lost 5, with 17 bases in between. The CDR3 bases are TGTGCCAGCAAGGGCGCGACAGGTCGGGAGACCCAGTACTTC. Amino acids: CASKGATGRETQYF.

This clonotype was counted many times. The chain uses TRBV7-3 and TRBJ1-2, with TRBD1 matching over 8 bases. CDR3 length: 13 amino acids. Looked up from germline, CDR1 is SGHTA and CDR2 is FQGTGA. The V and J ends lost 5 bases and 4 bases, in that order; junction bases with no gene match: 3. The CDR3 here is CASSTGTGYGYTF. In nucleotides, the CDR3 is TGTGCCAGCAGCACCGGGACAGGCTATGGCTACACCTTC.

The chain employs TRBV5-1 and TRBJ1-2; D remains ambiguous. This CDR3 spans 13 amino acids. V lost 0 bases to trimming and J lost 8 bases, with 11 bases between them. Germline-derived CDR1 and CDR2 are SGHRS and YFSETQ. CDR3 loop: CASSLGAGRGYTF. CDR3 nucleotides: TGCGCCAGCAGCTTGGGGGCCGGAAGAGGCTACACCTTC.